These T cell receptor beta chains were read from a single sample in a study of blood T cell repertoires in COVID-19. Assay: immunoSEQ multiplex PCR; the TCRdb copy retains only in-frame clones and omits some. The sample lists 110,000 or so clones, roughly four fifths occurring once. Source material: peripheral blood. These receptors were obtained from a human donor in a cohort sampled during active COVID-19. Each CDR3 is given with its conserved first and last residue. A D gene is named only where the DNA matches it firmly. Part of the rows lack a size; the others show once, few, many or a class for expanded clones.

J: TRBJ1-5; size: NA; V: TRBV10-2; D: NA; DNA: TGCGCCAGCAGTGGACAAGGGGACAATCAGCCCCAGCATTTT; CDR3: CASSGQGDNQPQHF
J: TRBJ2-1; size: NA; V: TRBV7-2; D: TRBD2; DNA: TGTGCCAGCAGCTCGCTAGCGGGGGGCCCCAATGAGCAGTTCTTC; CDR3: CASSSLAGGPNEQFF
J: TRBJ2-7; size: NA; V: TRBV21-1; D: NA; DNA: TGTGCCAGCAGCCCGATAGTCTACGAGCAGTACTTC; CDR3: CASSPIVYEQYF
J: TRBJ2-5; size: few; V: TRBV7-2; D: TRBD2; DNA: TGTGCCAGCAGCAAGTGGCCAAGCGGGGGCCCAGAGACCCAGTACTTC; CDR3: CASSKWPSGGPETQYF
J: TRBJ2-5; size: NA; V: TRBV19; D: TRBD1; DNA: TGTGCCAGTAGTATAGGGACAGGGAGGCGAGAGACCCAGTACTTC; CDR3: CASSIGTGRRETQYF
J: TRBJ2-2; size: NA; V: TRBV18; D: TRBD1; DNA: TGTGCCAGCTCACCATCCCGCGAGGGGGCAGGAAGGGAGCTGTTTTTT; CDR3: CASSPSREGAGRELFF
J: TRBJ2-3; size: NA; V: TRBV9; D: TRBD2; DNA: TGTGCCAGCAGCGCAGATGCGTGGACTAGCGGGGGGGCAGATACGCAGTATTTT; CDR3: CASSADAWTSGGADTQYF
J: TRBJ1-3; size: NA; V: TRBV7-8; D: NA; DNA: TGTGCCAGCAGCTTACTTCTTAAGGGGCAGGGGAATAAGGGGTCTGGAAACACCATATATTTT; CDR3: CASSLLLKGQGNKGSGNTIYF
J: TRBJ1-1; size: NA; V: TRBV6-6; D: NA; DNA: TGTGCCAGCAGTGATTACTATGACACTGAAGCTTTCTTT; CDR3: CASSDYYDTEAFF
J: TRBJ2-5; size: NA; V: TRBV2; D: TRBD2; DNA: TGTGCCAGCAGTGTCCCCCCCCCTAGCGGTGATCTAATTCAAGAGACCCAGTACTTC; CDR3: CASSVPPPSGDLIQETQYF
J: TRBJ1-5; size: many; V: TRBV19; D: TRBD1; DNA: TGTGCCAGTAGTGGGGGACAGGGGACTGGCAATCAGCCCCAGCATTTT; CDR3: CASSGGQGTGNQPQHF
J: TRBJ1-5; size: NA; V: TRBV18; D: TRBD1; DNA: TGTGCCAGCTCACCAGGGACAGGGTATCAGCCCCAGCATTTT; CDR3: CASSPGTGYQPQHF
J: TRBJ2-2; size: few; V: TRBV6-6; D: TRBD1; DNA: TGTGCCAGCAGTTCGGGACAGGGGTGGACCGGGGAGCTGTTTTTT; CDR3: CASSSGQGWTGELFF
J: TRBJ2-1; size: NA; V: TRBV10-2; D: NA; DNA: TGCGCCAGCAGTGAGAACAACAATGAGCAGTTCTTC; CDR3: CASSENNNEQFF
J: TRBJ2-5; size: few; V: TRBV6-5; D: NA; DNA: TGTGCCAGCAGTTACGACAGGACCGGGACCCAGTACTTC; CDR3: CASSYDRTGTQYF
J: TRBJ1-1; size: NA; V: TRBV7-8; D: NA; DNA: TGTGCCAGCAGCTTAGGGGGCCCATGGACTGAAGCTTTCTTT; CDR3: CASSLGGPWTEAFF
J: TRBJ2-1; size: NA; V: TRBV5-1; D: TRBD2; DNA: TGCGCCAGCAGCTTGACTGCTAGCGGCAGCTCCTACAATGAGCAGTTCTTC; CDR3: CASSLTASGSSYNEQFF
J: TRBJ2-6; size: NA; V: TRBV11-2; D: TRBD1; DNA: TGTGCCAGCAGCTCCTGGACAGGGAGAGGGGCCAACGTCCTGACTTTC; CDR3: CASSSWTGRGANVLTF
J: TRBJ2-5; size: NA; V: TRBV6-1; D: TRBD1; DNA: TGTGCCAGCAGTGGATTCTCGGGACAGCTACAAGAGACCCAGTACTTC; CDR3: CASSGFSGQLQETQYF
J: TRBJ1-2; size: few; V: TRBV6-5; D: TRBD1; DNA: TGTGCCAGCAGTTATCAGAGTCAGGGGGATGGCTACACCTTC; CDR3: CASSYQSQGDGYTF
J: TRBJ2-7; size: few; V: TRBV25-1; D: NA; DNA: TGTGCCAGCAGTGAACCCCAAGGGCGCAGGGACTACGAGCAGTACTTC; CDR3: CASSEPQGRRDYEQYF
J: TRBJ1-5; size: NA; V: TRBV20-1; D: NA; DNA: TGCAGTGCTAGTCGGGGAACTCAGCCCCAGCATTTT; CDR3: CSASRGTQPQHF
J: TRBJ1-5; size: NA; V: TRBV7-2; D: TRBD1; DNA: TGTGCCAGCAGCTACAATGGACAGGGGATCAATCAGCCCCAGCATTTT; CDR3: CASSYNGQGINQPQHF
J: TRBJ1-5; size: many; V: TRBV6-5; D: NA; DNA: TGTGCCAGCAGTACAGGTTATAGCAATCAGCCCCAGCATTTT; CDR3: CASSTGYSNQPQHF
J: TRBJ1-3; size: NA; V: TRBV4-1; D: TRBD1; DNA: TGCGCCAGCAGCCAGCCCGGGACAGGGTTATATGGAAACACCATATATTTT; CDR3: CASSQPGTGLYGNTIYF
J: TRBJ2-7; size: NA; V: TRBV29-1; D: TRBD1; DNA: TGCAGCGTTGCGTGGACAGGGACCGGGGAGCAGTACTTC; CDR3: CSVAWTGTGEQYF
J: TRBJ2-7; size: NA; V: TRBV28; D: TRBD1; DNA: TGTGCCAGCGCCGCCGGGACAGTCTACGAGCAGTACTTC; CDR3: CASAAGTVYEQYF
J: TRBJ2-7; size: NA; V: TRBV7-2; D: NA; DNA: TGTGCCAGCAGCTTGTATGGGGCTACCTACGAGCAGTACTTC; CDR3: CASSLYGATYEQYF
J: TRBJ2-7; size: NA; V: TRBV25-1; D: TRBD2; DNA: TGTGCCAGCAGCCCCGGGACTAGCGGGGACTACGAGCAGTACTTC; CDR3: CASSPGTSGDYEQYF
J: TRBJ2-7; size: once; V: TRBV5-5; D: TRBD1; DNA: TGTGCCAGCAGCTTCACACAGGGGAGCCACGAGCAGTACTTC; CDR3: CASSFTQGSHEQYF
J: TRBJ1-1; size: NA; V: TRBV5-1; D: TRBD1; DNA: TGCGCCACCGGGACAGGGGCCACTGAAGCTTTCTTT; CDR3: CATGTGATEAFF
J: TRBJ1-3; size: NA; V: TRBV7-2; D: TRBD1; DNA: TGTGCCAGCAGCTTAACAGGGGGCTTTATATACTCTGGAAACACCATATATTTT; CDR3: CASSLTGGFIYSGNTIYF
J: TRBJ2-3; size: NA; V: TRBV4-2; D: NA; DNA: TGTGCCAGCAGCCAAGATTACGCAGATGTAAGCACAGATACGCAGTATTTT; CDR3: CASSQDYADVSTDTQYF
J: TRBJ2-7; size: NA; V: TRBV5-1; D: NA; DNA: TGCGCCAGCAGGGGGGGAGGAGGCTCCTACGAGCAGTACTTC; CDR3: CASRGGGGSYEQYF
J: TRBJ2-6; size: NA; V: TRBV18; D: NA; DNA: TGTGCCAGCTCACCCGGAGGGGGCGCTGGGGCCAACGTCCTGACTTTC; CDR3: CASSPGGGAGANVLTF
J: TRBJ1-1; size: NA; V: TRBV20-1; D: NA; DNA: TGCAGTGCTAGTTCAGACTTGAACACTGAAGCTTTCTTT; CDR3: CSASSDLNTEAFF
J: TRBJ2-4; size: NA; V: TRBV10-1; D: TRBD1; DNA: TGCGCCAGCAGTGGAGACAGGGGAGCCAAAAACATTCAGTACTTC; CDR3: CASSGDRGAKNIQYF
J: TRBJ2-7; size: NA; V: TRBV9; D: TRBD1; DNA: TGTGCCAGCAGCGTGACAGGGAGCTCCTACGAGCAGTACTTC; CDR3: CASSVTGSSYEQYF
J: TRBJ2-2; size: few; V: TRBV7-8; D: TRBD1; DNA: TGTGCCAGCAGCGCGGGACAGGGAAGTTACGGGGAGCTGTTTTTT; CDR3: CASSAGQGSYGELFF
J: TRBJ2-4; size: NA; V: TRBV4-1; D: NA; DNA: TGCGCCAGCAGCCAAGGCCTCGGGGTGCCAAACATTCAGTACTTC; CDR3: CASSQGLGVPNIQYF
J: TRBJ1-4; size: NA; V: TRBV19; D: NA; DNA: TGTGCCAGTAGTACCCAGGGAGGGTCTAATGAAAAACTGTTTTTT; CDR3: CASSTQGGSNEKLFF
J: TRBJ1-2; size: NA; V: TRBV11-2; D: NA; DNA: TGTGCCAGCAGCTTAATGCGGGACTCGGGTGGCTACACCTTC; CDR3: CASSLMRDSGGYTF
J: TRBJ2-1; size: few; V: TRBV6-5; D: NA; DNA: TGTGCCAGCAGCCCAACTAGGAGGAATCCTTATGAGCAGTTCTTC; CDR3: CASSPTRRNPYEQFF